This paragraph covers one T cell receptor (beta chain) sequence. The data were obtained in a study of blood T cell repertoires in COVID-19. Study background: Acute and convalescent COVID-19 samples came from the United States, Italy and Spain. T cells, B-cell-depleted T cells, or PBMCs provided the cDNA or gDNA that served as material.

The age range of participants was 18 to 89 years, with residence in roughly 25 US areas. Profiling relied on immunoSEQ multiplex PCR, and the TCRdb table lists in-frame clones only, not all of them. The profile shows some 140,000 clones, less than 90% of them singletons. This CDR3 spans 15 amino acids. The J segment lost 6 bases and the V segment lost 7 bases, leaving 14 bases of the junction unmatched. CDR1 is SGHTA, CDR2 FQGNSA, per germline. This clonotype was obtained from a man in his forties with acute COVID-19. Sequenced: PBMCs or T cells enriched from blood (not recorded which). The chain joins TRBV7-2 to TRBJ2-7, with 8 nucleotides matching TRBD2. This CDR3 is CASTPGGGQEGEQYF. As DNA, the CDR3 is TGTGCCAGCACCCCCGGGGGGGGGCAGGAGGGCGAGCAGTACTTC.